This T cell receptor beta chain was obtained from a study of blood T cell repertoires in COVID-19. Study details: Both acute and convalescent COVID-19 samples were obtained from the United States, Italy and Spain.

Enrolled during active infection, Seattle patients were then followed longitudinally. In the study's own analysis: By means of reference gene primer amplification, nucleated cell counts were estimated. Only in-frame clones appear in the TCRdb table, and some are missing; sequencing was by immunoSEQ multiplex PCR. The V and J calls and clone size come from that table; D and trimming were worked out from the DNA. This table has some 200,000 clones, around 85% appearing once. There are 13 residues in the CDR3. Trimming took 7 bases from V and 6 from J, leaving 16 bases between them. Germline lookup yields CDR1 MNHEY and CDR2 SVGAGI.

Source material: peripheral blood. This receptor was obtained from a woman between 65 and 79 years old with COVID-19, enrolled during active disease. The V call is TRBV6-5, the J call TRBJ2-7; a possible D gene is TRBD2 (5 bases). The CDR3 bases are TGTGCCAGCAAACGGACGGGAACGGGCGAGCAGTACTTC. Its translation: CASKRTGTGEQYF.